This T cell receptor beta chain was profiled in a study of cytomegalovirus exposure and HLA in healthy donors. Study-level information: The study's early data release held about 85 million unique TCRs from HLA-typed donors.

About this clone: Its antigen is still unknown.

V was shortened by 6 bases and J by 2 bases, with 8 bases between the two germline ends. The CDR3 totals 13 residues. The germline CDR1 and CDR2 sequences are MNHEY and SMNVEV (reference sequence). General observations from the study: Follow-up analysis later connected one missense variant in DCLRE1C with trimming of TCR beta V- and J-genes. Whilst most TCR sequences proved rare, a subset of public TCRs occurred across many donors. Cytomegalovirus status was reportedly diagnosed by the classifier with high sensitivity and specificity.

Use of 60 Vbeta and 13 Jbeta primers characterized the PCR. Assay: immunoSEQ multiplex PCR; the TCRdb copy retains only in-frame clones and omits some. The sample lists approximately 190,000 clones; 80% to 90% were seen once. The TCR comes from a man aged 25 to 40 in good health and CMV-seronegative. The sequencing input was PBMCs. The J gene is TRBJ2-1, the V gene TRBV27; weak D call: TRBD2 (6 bases). The DNA for the CDR3 is TGTGCCAGCAGCGGGGGACCCTACAATGAGCAGTTCTTC. This gives the protein CASSGGPYNEQFF.